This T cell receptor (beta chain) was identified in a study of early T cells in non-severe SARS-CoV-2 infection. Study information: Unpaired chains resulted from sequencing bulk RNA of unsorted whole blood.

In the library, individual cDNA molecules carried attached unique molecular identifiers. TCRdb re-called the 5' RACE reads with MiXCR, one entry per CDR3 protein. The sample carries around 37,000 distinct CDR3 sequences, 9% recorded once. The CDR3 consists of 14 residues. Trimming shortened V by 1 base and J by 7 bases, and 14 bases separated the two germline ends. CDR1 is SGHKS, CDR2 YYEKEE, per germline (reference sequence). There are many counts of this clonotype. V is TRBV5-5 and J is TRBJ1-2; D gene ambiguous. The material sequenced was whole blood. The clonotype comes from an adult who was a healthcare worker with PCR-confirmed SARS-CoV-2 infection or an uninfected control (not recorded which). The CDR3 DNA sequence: TGTGCCAGCAGCTTGTCCGGCTCAAAGCCTGGCTACACCTTC. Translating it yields CASSLSGSKPGYTF.